This record covers a single T cell receptor (beta chain). In the original workflow: Amplification of reference gene primers was used by the study to estimate nucleated cell counts. TCRdb keeps only in-frame clones here, not all; method: immunoSEQ multiplex PCR. The V and J calls and clone size are taken from that table; D and trimming were inferred from the DNA. The sample lists some 150,000 clones; about four fifths were seen once. The germline CDR1 and CDR2 sequences are SGDLS and YYNGEE. The CDR3 has 14 amino acids. After removal of 4 bases from V and 4 bases from J, the junction contained 5 bases not matched to a gene. The sample belongs to a study of blood T cell repertoires in COVID-19. At the level of the study: The origin of the acute and convalescent COVID-19 samples was the United States, Italy and Spain.

The TCR was taken from a human donor in a cohort sampled during active COVID-19. V usage is TRBV9 and J usage is TRBJ2-7, with TRBD2 matching 10 bases. Sequencing used peripheral blood. For the CDR3, the DNA is TGTGCCAGCAGCCGGAGCGGGAGGGATTACGAGCAGTACTTC. It yields the protein CASSRSGRDYEQYF. The full variable domain, with the rest looked up from reference TRBV9 and TRBJ2-7, is DSGVTQTPKHLITATGQRVTLRCSPRSGDLSVYWYQQSLDQGLQFLIQYYNGEERAKGNILERFSAQQFPDLHSELNLSSLELGDSALYFCASSRSGRDYEQYFGPGTRLTVT.